The 3 T cell receptor beta chains presented below share a single source sample, sequenced in a study of blood T cells in healthy people across ages (dated by TCRdb to 2015 to 2017). The library was built by means of 5' RACE. The instrument was an Illumina HiSeq 2500. A second PCR of about 7 to 12 cycles was performed with a sample-barcoded 5' primer and a J-beta primer mix. TCRdb took the public reads, trimmed them with fastp at Q25, ran MiXCR for clone calling and kept in-frame beta chains. A single entry per CDR3 protein holds the most common genes and DNA from its merged rows. This sample has 750,000 to 1,000,000 distinct CDR3 sequences in its table, and approximately 32% of those were observed once. Clones ranked in the top ten supply roughly 10% of the sample. The data also belong to a second study, concerning T cells of mothers and their children.

The sample consisted of blood. The receptors were gathered from a woman between 40 and 55 years old in good health.

This clonotype was seen ten or more times. The chain has TRBV7-2 and TRBJ2-7; D is possibly TRBD1 or TRBD2 (6 bases each). CDR1 is SGHTA and CDR2 is FQGNSA in the germline V gene. Deletions cut 5 bases from V and 3 bases from J, with 14 bases between. The CDR3 spans 14 residues. For the CDR3, the DNA is TGTGCCAGCAGCCCGGGGGCGCGAGGCTACGAGCAGTACTTC. As protein: CASSPGARGYEQYF.

This chain joins TRBV9 and TRBJ2-2; D may be TRBD1 (5 bases). The germline V gene encodes CDR1 SGDLS and CDR2 YYNGEE. This CDR3 comprises 15 residues. V lost 3 bases and J 5 bases, leaving 14 bases between the germline ends. The CDR3 DNA is TGTGCCAGCAGCGCGAGAACCAGGGATACCGGGGAGCTGTTTTTT. This sequence encodes CASSARTRDTGELFF.

The J gene is TRBJ2-7, the V gene TRBV10-3; the D gene could be TRBD1 or TRBD2 (7 bases each). The CDR3 is 15 residues long. Germline CDR1 and CDR2: ENHRY and SYGVKD. V was clipped by 7 bases and J by 2 bases, with 18 bases between them. The DNA for the CDR3 is TGTGCCATCAACGCAGGGGGGGCTCCAACCTACGAGCAGTACTTC. Its translation: CAINAGGAPTYEQYF.